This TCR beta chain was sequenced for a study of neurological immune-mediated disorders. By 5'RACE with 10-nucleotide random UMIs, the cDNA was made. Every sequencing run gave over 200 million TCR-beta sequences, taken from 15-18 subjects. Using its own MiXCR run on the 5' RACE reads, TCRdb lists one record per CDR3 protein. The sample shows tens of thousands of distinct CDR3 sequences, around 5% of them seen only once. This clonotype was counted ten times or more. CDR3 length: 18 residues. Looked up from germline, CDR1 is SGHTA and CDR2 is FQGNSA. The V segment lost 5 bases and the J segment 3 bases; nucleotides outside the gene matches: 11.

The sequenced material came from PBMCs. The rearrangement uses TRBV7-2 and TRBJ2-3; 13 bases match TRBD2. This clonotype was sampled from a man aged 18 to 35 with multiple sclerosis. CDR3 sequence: CASSKLAGGPFGTDTQYF. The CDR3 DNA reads TGTGCCAGCAGCAAACTAGCGGGAGGGCCTTTCGGTACAGATACGCAGTATTTT.